A selection of T cell receptor beta chains follows, all from one sample in a study of shared clonotypes between healthy human individuals. Profiled with immunoSEQ multiplex PCR; TCRdb holds only in-frame clones, not every one. Of more than 550,000 clones listed, around 90% are singletons. Sequences were obtained from memory CD8+ T cells from PBMCs. These receptor sequences come from a man between 18 and 35 years old in good health. Some clones in this sample may be carry-over from other donors' samples. Both conserved end residues are part of each CDR3. Each record gives: clone size, V gene, J gene, D gene, CDR3 protein, CDR3 DNA. A D gene is named only where the DNA matches it firmly. Some rows mark clone size as missing; the rest say once, few, many or name a class of expanded clone.

-,TRBV7-6,TRBJ1-4,-,CASSLGPVEGRVGKLFF,TGTGCCAGCAGCTTAGGACCGGTGGAGGGCCGGGTCGGAAAACTGTTTTTT
-,TRBV6-1,TRBJ2-1,-,CASSEALRTYNEQFF,TGTGCCAGCAGTGAAGCGCTGAGGACATACAATGAGCAGTTCTTC
-,TRBV13,TRBJ2-1,TRBD2,CASSPTSGGYNEQFF,TGTGCCAGCAGCCCTACTAGCGGAGGGTACAATGAGCAGTTCTTC
-,TRBV10-3,TRBJ1-2,-,CAIRNRVGYTF,TGTGCCATCAGGAACAGGGTAGGCTACACCTTC
-,TRBV19,TRBJ1-1,-,CASSTNTEAFF,TGTGCCAGTAGTACTAACACTGAAGCTTTCTTT
-,TRBV21-1,TRBJ1-5,-,CASSLTPDYSNQPQHF,TGTGCCAGCAGCCTGACGCCCGATTATAGCAATCAGCCCCAGCATTTT
-,TRBV5-1,TRBJ2-1,-,CASSPRIVQSSYNEQFF,TGCGCCAGCAGCCCCCGGATCGTACAGAGCTCCTACAATGAGCAGTTCTTC
once,TRBV2,TRBJ1-1,-,CASSDPLGHRENTEAFF,TGTGCCAGCAGTGACCCCCTTGGGCACAGGGAGAACACTGAAGCTTTCTTT
-,TRBV7-3,TRBJ2-3,TRBD2,CASSLSGRPTDTQYF,TGTGCCAGCAGCTTAAGCGGGAGACCGACAGATACGCAGTATTTT
-,TRBV10-3,TRBJ1-2,-,CAINSDGDYGYTF,TGTGCCATCAACTCGGACGGTGACTATGGCTACACCTTC
-,TRBV5-1,TRBJ2-7,-,CASSLGPQGYEQYF,TGCGCCAGCAGCTTGGGTCCACAGGGTTACGAGCAGTACTTC
few,TRBV7-9,TRBJ2-5,-,CASSFRQASQETQYF,TGTGCCAGCAGCTTTAGACAGGCATCCCAAGAGACCCAGTACTTC
-,TRBV29-1,TRBJ2-3,-,CSVEVVGSSTDTQYF,TGCAGCGTTGAAGTGGTGGGATCTAGCACAGATACGCAGTATTTT
few,TRBV10-2,TRBJ1-1,-,CASSGGTVEAFF,TGCGCCAGCAGTGGAGGGACGGTTGAAGCTTTCTTT
once,TRBV7-2,TRBJ2-7,TRBD2,CASSFRLSGTHEQYF,TGTGCCAGCAGCTTTCGGCTTAGCGGGACCCACGAGCAGTACTTC
many,TRBV13,TRBJ2-2,-,CASSLTGSWNTGELFF,TGTGCCAGCAGCCTAACCGGATCATGGAACACCGGGGAGCTGTTTTTT
-,TRBV28,TRBJ2-1,-,CASSLPPDSFTFF,TGTGCCAGCAGTTTGCCTCCGGACAGTTTTACGTTCTTC
-,TRBV2,TRBJ1-1,-,CASSERGRGTEAFF,TGTGCCAGCAGTGAGAGGGGACGGGGTACTGAAGCTTTCTTT
-,TRBV7-8,TRBJ2-1,TRBD2,CASSLVLIGREAYNEQFF,TGTGCCAGCAGCTTAGTATTAATAGGGCGGGAGGCCTACAATGAGCAGTTCTTC
-,TRBV27,TRBJ2-7,-,CASSLGGGYEQYF,TGTGCCAGCAGTTTAGGTGGGGGCTACGAGCAGTACTTC
-,TRBV4-2,TRBJ1-5,-,CASSQERGISNQPQHF,TGTGCCAGCAGCCAAGAAAGGGGGATAAGCAATCAGCCCCAGCATTTT
-,TRBV28,TRBJ2-2,-,CASSLAGGTGELFF,TGTGCCAGCAGTTTAGCGGGCGGCACCGGGGAGCTGTTTTTT
-,TRBV5-1,TRBJ2-7,-,CASSFRDGSYEQYF,TGCGCCAGCAGCTTCCGGGACGGGTCCTACGAGCAGTACTTC
-,TRBV7-9,TRBJ2-5,-,CASSSSVGMMILETQYF,TGTGCCAGCAGCTCCTCTGTGGGGATGATGATCCTGGAGACCCAGTACTTC
-,TRBV27,TRBJ2-7,TRBD1,CASSLSGQARVHEQYF,TGTGCCAGCAGTTTATCGGGACAGGCTAGGGTCCACGAGCAGTACTTC
-,TRBV7-6,TRBJ2-3,TRBD2,CASSALAGGWGGTDTQYF,TGTGCCAGCAGCGCCCTAGCGGGAGGATGGGGCGGCACAGATACGCAGTATTTT
-,TRBV27,TRBJ2-7,-,CASRPSPQTWYEQYF,TGTGCCAGCAGGCCCTCCCCGCAGACTTGGTACGAGCAGTACTTC
-,TRBV7-9,TRBJ2-5,-,CASSLRQGSETQYF,TGTGCCAGCAGCTTAAGGCAGGGGTCAGAGACCCAGTACTTC
-,TRBV7-3,TRBJ2-7,-,CASSLGTEYEQYF,TGTGCCAGCAGCTTAGGGACTGAATACGAGCAGTACTTC
once,TRBV7-9,TRBJ2-5,-,CALVLGGLIETQYF,TGTGCCTTAGTCCTCGGCGGCCTGATAGAGACCCAGTACTTC
-,TRBV27,TRBJ2-1,-,CASSFLSVYNEQFF,TGTGCCAGCAGTTTTTTGTCAGTCTACAATGAGCAGTTCTTC
once,TRBV28,TRBJ2-7,-,CASSILTTLAEQYF,TGTGCCAGCAGTATATTAACCACCCTCGCCGAGCAGTACTTC
few,TRBV7-9,TRBJ2-1,-,CASSPGRDHSYDNEQFF,TGTGCCAGCAGCCCCGGCAGGGACCACTCCTATGACAATGAGCAGTTCTTC
-,TRBV12-5,TRBJ1-1,TRBD1,CASGWGTANTEAFF,TGTGCTAGTGGTTGGGGGACAGCCAACACTGAAGCTTTCTTT
-,TRBV7-9,TRBJ2-7,-,CASSLGKDSNPSYEQYF,TGTGCCAGCAGCTTAGGGAAGGACAGCAACCCTTCCTACGAGCAGTACTTC
-,TRBV5-6,TRBJ2-2,-,CASSLVRNTGELFF,TGTGCCAGCAGCTTGGTCCGGAACACCGGGGAGCTGTTTTTT
-,TRBV30,TRBJ2-2,-,CAWSGMGTGELFF,TGTGCCTGGAGTGGAATGGGCACCGGGGAGCTGTTTTTT
-,TRBV19,TRBJ1-5,-,CASSGYQEEGTISPQHF,TGTGCCAGTAGTGGGTATCAGGAGGAGGGTACTATCAGCCCCCAGCATTTT
-,TRBV18,TRBJ1-5,-,CASSPGGPMSQPQHF,TGTGCCAGCTCACCGGGGGGGCCGATGAGTCAGCCCCAGCATTTT
-,TRBV28,TRBJ2-7,TRBD1,CASSWGQVTHEQYF,TGTGCCAGCAGTTGGGGACAGGTGACCCACGAGCAGTACTTC
-,TRBV28,TRBJ2-3,TRBD1,CASRETGGIGDTQYF,TGTGCCAGCAGGGAGACAGGGGGAATAGGAGATACGCAGTATTTT
-,TRBV27,TRBJ2-2,TRBD1,CASSSRDRATTGELFF,TGTGCCAGCAGTTCAAGGGACAGGGCAACCACCGGGGAGCTGTTTTTT
once,TRBV18,TRBJ2-1,-,CASSIDRSSYNEQFF,TGTGCCAGCTCAATCGACAGGAGCTCCTACAATGAGCAGTTCTTC
-,TRBV5-1,TRBJ1-1,-,CASSLAWGNTEAFF,TGCGCCAGCAGCTTGGCCTGGGGGAACACTGAAGCTTTCTTT
-,TRBV10-3,TRBJ2-5,-,CAISDLQETQYF,TGTGCCATCAGCGACCTCCAAGAGACCCAGTACTTC
once,TRBV7-2,TRBJ2-1,TRBD2,CASSLASSGSLLNNEQFF,TGTGCCAGCAGCTTAGCGTCTAGCGGGAGTCTTCTCAACAATGAGCAGTTCTTC
-,TRBV27,TRBJ1-2,-,CASSLDGVTPYGYTF,TGTGCCAGCAGTTTAGATGGGGTCACCCCCTATGGCTACACCTTC
-,TRBV28,TRBJ1-5,-,CASSHGVAINQPQHF,TGTGCCAGCAGCCATGGGGTGGCAATCAATCAGCCCCAGCATTTT